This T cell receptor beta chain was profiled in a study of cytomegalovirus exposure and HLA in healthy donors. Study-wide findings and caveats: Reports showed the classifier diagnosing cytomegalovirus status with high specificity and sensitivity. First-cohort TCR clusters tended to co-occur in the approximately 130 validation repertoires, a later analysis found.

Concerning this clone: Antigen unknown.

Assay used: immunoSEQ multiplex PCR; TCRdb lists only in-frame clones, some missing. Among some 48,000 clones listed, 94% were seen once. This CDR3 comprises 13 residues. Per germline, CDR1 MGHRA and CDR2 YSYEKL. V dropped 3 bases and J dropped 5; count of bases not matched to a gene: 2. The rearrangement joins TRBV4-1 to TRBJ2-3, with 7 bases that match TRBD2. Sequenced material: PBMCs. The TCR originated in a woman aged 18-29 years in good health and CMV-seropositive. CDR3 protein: CASSQRERDTQYF. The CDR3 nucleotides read TGCGCCAGCAGCCAGCGGGAGAGAGATACGCAGTATTTT.